This entry lists 8 T cell receptor beta chains sequenced from one sample in a study of blood T cell repertoires in COVID-19. Profiling relied on immunoSEQ multiplex PCR, and the TCRdb table lists in-frame clones only, not all of them. This sample yields about 190,000 clones, of which less than 85% are seen a single time; 3.2% belongs to the top ten. Sample: PBMCs or T cells enriched from blood (not recorded which). The source of these receptors is a woman aged 25 to 39 who had recovered from COVID-19.

The chain recombines TRBV6-5 with TRBJ1-1; 7 positions match TRBD1. V lost 0 bases, J lost 7 bases, and 2 bases stayed unmatched. The CDR3 totals 13 residues. CDR1 and CDR2 (germline): MNHEY, SVGAGI. The CDR3 DNA reads TGTGCCAGCAGTTACTCAAGGGGGCTTGAAGCTTTCTTT. Protein sequence: CASSYSRGLEAFF.

The chain recombines TRBV18 with TRBJ2-7; D is possibly TRBD1 (6 bases). The CDR3 runs to 15 residues. From germline, CDR1 is KGHSH and CDR2 LQKENI. V was cut by 2 bases and J by 10 bases, with 21 bases left in between. DNA of the CDR3: TGTGCCAGCTCACCAAAGGACAGCTCCGTAGTGGAACAGTACGTC. It specifies CASSPKDSSVVEQYV.

This clone was recorded once. The chain joins TRBV30 to TRBJ2-7; no clear D gene. Between the trimmed V and J ends, which lost 1 base and 5 bases, there was a span of 6 bases. The CDR3 totals 11 residues. CDR1 GTSNPN and CDR2 SVGIG come from the germline V gene (reference sequence). CDR3 region: CAWSGANEQYF. The CDR3 coding sequence is TGTGCCTGGAGTGGAGCTAACGAGCAGTACTTC.

The chain recombines TRBV7-9 with TRBJ1-6; D is unclear. The V gene's germline CDR1 is SEHNR and CDR2 FQNEAQ (reference sequence). The V and J ends lost 5 bases and 7 bases respectively, with 6 bases between them. CDR3 length: 12 residues. The CDR3 coding sequence is TGTGCCAGCAGCAGGAGCAATTCACCCCTCCACTTT. Protein: CASSRSNSPLHF.

The chain carries TRBV15 and TRBJ2-7, with TRBD1 identical over 7 bases. CDR3 length equals 17 residues. Unmatched junction bases numbered 17, after V lost 0 bases and J lost 9 bases. The germline gives CDR1 LNHNV, CDR2 YYDKDF (reference sequence). The CDR3 loop reads CATSRDYPGTELTGQYV. The CDR3 DNA is TGTGCCACCAGCAGAGATTATCCCGGGACAGAGTTAACTGGGCAGTACGTC.

In this sample, this clone turned up once. This rearrangement joins TRBV19 to TRBJ1-4; D may be TRBD1 (6 bases). The CDR3 runs 15 residues. Trimming took 5 bases from V and 3 from J, leaving 13 bases between them. The germline CDR1 and CDR2 sequences are LNHDA and SQIVND (reference sequence). The CDR3 DNA sequence: TGTGCCAGTAGTGCCACAGGGATAGCTAATGAAAAACTGTTTTTT. Translation gives CASSATGIANEKLFF.

This clone was counted once. The rearrangement uses TRBV4-1 and TRBJ2-2, with 13 bases aligning to TRBD2. Per germline, CDR1 MGHRA and CDR2 YSYEKL. This CDR3 has 20 amino acids. The V gene end was trimmed by 0 bases and the J gene end by 2 bases; junction bases not matched to a gene: 9. This CDR3 reads CASSQEELAGGPTNTGELFF. In DNA form, the CDR3 reads TGCGCCAGCAGCCAAGAGGAACTAGCGGGAGGGCCCACCAACACCGGGGAGCTGTTTTTT.

The gene calls are TRBV2 and TRBJ2-5; 7 bases are shared with TRBD2. The CDR3 is made up of 18 amino acids. V shed 7 bases and J 2 bases; nucleotides not matched to a gene: 19. Germline V gene lookup returns CDR1 SNHLY and CDR2 FYNNEI. DNA for the CDR3: TGTGCCAGCACCGGAGGGCCCCGCGACAAGGGAGGGCAAGAGACCCAGTACTTC. As protein: CASTGGPRDKGGQETQYF. Using reference TRBV2 and TRBJ2-5 for the parts outside the CDR3, the full variable domain is EPEVTQTPSHQVTQMGQEVILRCVPISNHLYFYWYRQILGQKVEFLVSFYNNEISEKSEIFDDQFSVERPDGSNFTLKIRSTKLEDSAMYFCASTGGPRDKGGQETQYFGPGTRLLVL.